One and the same sample provided the 22 T cell receptor beta chains below, sequenced in a study of cytomegalovirus exposure and HLA in healthy donors. The primer mix had 60 Vbeta and 13 Jbeta primers. TCRdb's copy holds only in-frame clones and misses some; the assay was immunoSEQ multiplex PCR. The repertoire holds roughly 190,000 clones, with about 80% as singletons. Sequencing input: PBMCs. These receptors were collected from a woman younger than 45 in good health and CMV-seropositive.

V usage is TRBV6-6 and J usage is TRBJ1-5, with D possibly being TRBD1 (6 bases). The germline CDR1 and CDR2 sequences are MNHNY and SVGAGI (reference sequence). The ends were cut back, 7 bases at V and 0 bases at J, with 13 bases in the middle. This CDR3 region has 15 residues. The CDR3 here is CASNPTGNSNQPQHF. The DNA for the CDR3 is TGTGCCAGCAACCCCACAGGGAATAGCAATCAGCCCCAGCATTTT.

The chain recombines TRBV11-2 with TRBJ1-2, with D possibly matching TRBD1 (6 bases). CDR1 and CDR2 from the germline V gene are SGHAT and FQNNGV. V lost 6 bases, J lost 6 bases, and 11 bases lay in between. The CDR3 loop spans 12 amino acids. The CDR3 sequence is CASSEQGNGYTF. CDR3 coding DNA: TGTGCCAGCAGTGAACAGGGAAATGGCTACACCTTC.

This chain joins TRBV7-6 and TRBJ1-1, with D perhaps matching TRBD1 (5 bases). Germline values: CDR1 SGHVS, CDR2 FNYEAQ. Trimming removed 2 bases from V and 5 bases from J, with 12 bases in between. This CDR3 spans 14 amino acids. The CDR3 bases are TGTGCCAGCAGCTTAAAGGAGGGGAGGACTGAAGCTTTCTTT. It specifies CASSLKEGRTEAFF. Full variable domain (outside the CDR3, taken from reference TRBV7-6 and TRBJ1-1): GAGVSQSPRYKVTKRGQDVALRCDPISGHVSLYWYRQALGQGPEFLTYFNYEAQQDKSGLPNDRFSAERPEGSISTLTIQRTEQRDSAMYRCASSLKEGRTEAFFGQGTRLTVV.

V usage is TRBV6-1 and J usage is TRBJ1-1; D unresolved. Germline lookup yields CDR1 MNHNS and CDR2 SASEGT. V lost 1 base and J 7 bases, leaving 16 bases between the germline ends. The length of the CDR3 is 15 residues. The CDR3 nucleotides are TGTGCCAGCAGTGAAGGGGAGGCTGATCTGTATGAAGCTTTCTTT. Its translation is CASSEGEADLYEAFF.

This clone occurred once. Other DNA variants within this sample encode the same CDR3. The rearrangement joins TRBV28 to TRBJ1-5; 9 bases map to TRBD1. The germline gives CDR1 MDHEN, CDR2 SYDVKM. The CDR3 consists of 15 residues. The V segment lost 2 bases and the J segment 1 base; nucleotides outside the gene matches: 0. In DNA, the CDR3 is TGTGCCAGCAGTTTAACAGGGGGCAGCAATCAGCCCCAGCATTTT. Encoded protein: CASSLTGGSNQPQHF.

Only one count was recorded for this clone. CDR3: CANRPRGTYEQYF. CDR3 sequence (DNA): TGTGCCAACCGGCCTAGAGGGACCTACGAGCAGTACTTC. The V gene is TRBV5-8, the J gene TRBJ2-7; perhaps TRBD2 as D (5 bases). CDR3 size: 13 residues. Trimming pared 9 bases from V and 2 bases from J, leaving 15 bases between. The germline V gene has CDR1 SGHTS and CDR2 YDEGEE.

This clone is a singleton in its sample. The genes are TRBV29-1 and TRBJ2-3; D is perhaps TRBD1 (6 bases). V was clipped by 3 bases and J by 4 bases, with 11 bases between them. Germline CDR1 SQVTM, CDR2 ANQGSEA. The CDR3 runs 13 residues. CDR3 DNA: TGCAGCGTTGACCCTGGGGGCTCAGATACGCAGTATTTT. It yields the protein CSVDPGGSDTQYF.

This clone was seen a single time. CDR3 sequence reads: CSARGSSNYGYTF. The CDR3, as DNA: TGCAGCGCCCGTGGCAGTTCGAACTATGGCTACACCTTC. This sequence joins TRBV29-1 and TRBJ1-2; D unresolved. The CDR3 sequence is 13 residues long. CDR1 is SQVTM, CDR2 ANQGSEA, per germline. Trimming removed 7 bases from V and 2 bases from J, with 14 bases in between.

This chain joins TRBV29-1 and TRBJ1-2; 9 bases line up with TRBD1. From germline, CDR1 is SQVTM and CDR2 ANQGSEA. The CDR3 sequence is 15 residues long. V gave up 7 bases and J gave up 5 bases; unmatched junction bases: 14. CDR3 residues: CSAHEGGTGFYGYTF. The CDR3 nucleotides read TGCAGCGCCCATGAGGGCGGGACAGGGTTTTATGGCTACACCTTC.

The rearrangement joins TRBV5-1 to TRBJ2-3; 10 bases fit TRBD2. This CDR3 spans 16 amino acids. The V gene's germline CDR1 is SGHRS and CDR2 YFSETQ. The junction had 5 bases not matched to a gene; V was cut back by 4 bases and J by 0 bases. The CDR3 spells CASSLGTSASTDTQYF. The CDR3 bases are TGCGCCAGCAGCCTAGGGACTAGCGCTAGCACAGATACGCAGTATTTT.

The J gene is TRBJ2-7, the V gene TRBV7-2; D is perhaps TRBD1 (6 bases). The CDR3 sequence is 15 residues long. Per germline, CDR1 SGHTA and CDR2 FQGNSA. V dropped 6 bases and J dropped 3 bases, with 18 bases sitting between them. CDR3 loop: CASRPLADRVYEQYF. CDR3 DNA sequence: TGTGCCAGCAGACCCTTGGCGGACAGAGTCTACGAGCAGTACTTC.

The chain joins TRBV5-5 to TRBJ1-2; D perhaps matches TRBD1 (6 bases). The CDR3 is 15 amino acids. From germline, CDR1 is SGHKS and CDR2 YYEKEE (reference sequence). V lost 1 base, J lost 2 bases, and 12 bases lay in between. This chain's CDR3 is CASSLLQQGNYGYTF. CDR3 DNA: TGTGCCAGCAGCTTGCTTCAGCAGGGGAACTATGGCTACACCTTC.

The chain recombines TRBV11-3 with TRBJ2-3; 7 bases fit TRBD2. This CDR3 comprises 17 residues. The junction had 13 bases not matched to a gene; V was cut back by 3 bases and J by 4 bases. CDR1 is SGHNT, CDR2 YENEEA, per germline. CDR3 bases: TGTGCCAGCAGCTTGAAAAAGCTCGGTGCGGGGGCAGATACGCAGTATTTT. Translated, it gives CASSLKKLGAGADTQYF. Looking up the rest from reference TRBV11-3 and TRBJ2-3 gives the full variable domain: EAGVVQSPRYKIIEKKQPVAFWCNPISGHNTLYWYLQNLGQGPELLIRYENEEAVDDSQLPKDRFSAERLKGVDSTLKIQPAELGDSAVYLCASSLKKLGAGADTQYFGPGTRLTVL.

This clone was seen only a few times. The chain carries TRBV15 and TRBJ2-5; D not certain. The CDR3 totals 15 residues. Germline CDR1 reads LNHNV; CDR2 reads YYDKDF (reference sequence). V lost 0 bases and J lost 4, with 12 bases in between. This chain's CDR3 is CATSRDGGSGETQYF. CDR3 DNA: TGTGCCACCAGCAGAGATGGTGGGTCGGGAGAGACCCAGTACTTC.

V usage is TRBV15 and J usage is TRBJ1-1, with 8 bases identical to TRBD1. CDR1 and CDR2 (germline): LNHNV, YYDKDF (reference sequence). The CDR3 is 17 residues long. V gave up 2 bases and J gave up 3 bases; unmatched junction bases: 11. The CDR3 DNA sequence: TGTGCCACCAGCAGAACCGACAGGGGTTACGGGGACACTGAAGCTTTCTTT. Translation gives CATSRTDRGYGDTEAFF.

The CDR3 DNA sequence: TGTGCCAGCAGTCTACTGCCGACAGGAGCGCTCCAAGAGACCCAGTACTTC. Its protein product is CASSLLPTGALQETQYF. V is TRBV27 and J is TRBJ2-5; a weak D match, TRBD1 (6 bases). V was pared by 5 bases and J by 1 base, with 20 bases between. The germline V gene encodes CDR1 MNHEY and CDR2 SMNVEV (reference sequence). The CDR3 length is 17 residues.

V and J are TRBV29-1 and TRBJ2-3; a weak D match, TRBD1 (5 bases). Trimming took 7 bases from V and 4 from J, leaving 12 bases between them. This CDR3 is 12 amino acids long. Germline V lookup: CDR1 SQVTM, CDR2 ANQGSEA. CDR3 nucleotides: TGCAGCGCCCACCAGGGTCCAGATACGCAGTATTTT. Protein product: CSAHQGPDTQYF.

The chain is built from TRBV7-2 and TRBJ1-2; D is perhaps TRBD1 (5 bases). The V gene's germline CDR1 is SGHTA and CDR2 FQGNSA. CDR3 length: 12 residues. V was pared by 5 bases and J by 5 bases, with 9 bases between. This chain's CDR3 is CASSMGLYGYTF. As DNA, the CDR3 is TGTGCCAGCAGCATGGGACTGTATGGCTACACCTTC.

The V call is TRBV29-1, the J call TRBJ1-1; TRBD1 agrees at 8 bases. Germline-derived CDR1 and CDR2 are SQVTM and ANQGSEA. Trimming at V came to 5 bases and at J to 1 base, leaving 3 bases not matched to a gene. The CDR3 has 13 residues. Written as DNA, the CDR3 is TGCAGCGTTCGGACAGGGCCGAACACTGAAGCTTTCTTT. This encodes CSVRTGPNTEAFF.

In its sample, this clone was seen once. The CDR3 spells CASSDFKSSYEQYF. CDR3 sequence (DNA): TGTGCCAGCAGTGACTTCAAGAGCTCCTACGAGCAGTACTTC. The chain recombines TRBV27 with TRBJ2-7; no firm D call. The V gene lost 5 bases and the J gene lost 0 bases, with 11 bases spanning the gap. CDR1 is MNHEY and CDR2 is SMNVEV in the germline V gene (reference sequence). The CDR3 is 14 residues long.

In its sample, this clone was seen a few times. The chain has TRBV7-2 and TRBJ1-1; D ambiguous. V lost 2 bases to trimming and J lost 2 bases, with 6 bases between them. CDR1 is SGHTA and CDR2 is FQGNSA in the germline V gene. The length of the CDR3 is 13 residues. The CDR3 DNA reads as TGTGCCAGCAGCTTACTGACTAACACTGAAGCTTTCTTT. Protein product: CASSLLTNTEAFF.

V usage is TRBV7-2 and J usage is TRBJ2-7, with 8 bases identical to TRBD2. V lost 2 bases and J lost 4; bases outside the gene matches: 10. The CDR3 runs to 16 residues. Germline lookup yields CDR1 SGHTA and CDR2 FQGNSA. The CDR3 is CASSLFSGDTYYEQYF. CDR3 nucleotides: TGTGCCAGCAGCTTATTTAGCGGGGACACCTATTACGAGCAGTACTTC.